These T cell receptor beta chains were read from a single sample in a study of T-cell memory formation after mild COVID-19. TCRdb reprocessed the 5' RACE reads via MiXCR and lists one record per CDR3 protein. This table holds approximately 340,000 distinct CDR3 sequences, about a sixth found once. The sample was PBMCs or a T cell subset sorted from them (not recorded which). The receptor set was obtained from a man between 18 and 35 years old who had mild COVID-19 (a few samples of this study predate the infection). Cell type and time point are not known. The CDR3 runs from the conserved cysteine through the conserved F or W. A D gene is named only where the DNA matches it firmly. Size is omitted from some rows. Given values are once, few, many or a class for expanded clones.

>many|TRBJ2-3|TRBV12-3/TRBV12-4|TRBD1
TGTGCCAGCACCGGAACAGGGGGTACAGATACGCAGTATTTT
CASTGTGGTDTQYF
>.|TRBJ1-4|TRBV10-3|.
TGTGCCATCAGTGAATTAGGTGAAAAACTGTTTTTT
CAISELGEKLFF
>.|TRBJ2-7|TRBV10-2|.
TGCGCCAGCAGTGAGTGGGACTACGAGCAGTACTTC
CASSEWDYEQYF
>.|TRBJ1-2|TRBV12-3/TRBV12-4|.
TGTGCCAGCAGTTTAGCTGACGGGGTCCCGCTTGGCTACACCTTC
CASSLADGVPLGYTF
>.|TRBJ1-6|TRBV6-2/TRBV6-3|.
TGTGCCAGCACAGAGGCGCGGGGTATGGATTCACCCCTCCACTTT
CASTEARGMDSPLHF
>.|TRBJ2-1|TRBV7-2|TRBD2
TGTGCCAGCAGCTTCGCTAGCGGGGGGGCATATGAGCAGTTCTTC
CASSFASGGAYEQFF
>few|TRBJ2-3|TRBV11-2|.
TGTGCCAGCAGCTTATTCCCACATCGTAGCACAGATACGCAGTATTTT
CASSLFPHRSTDTQYF
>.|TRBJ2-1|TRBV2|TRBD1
TGTGCCAGCATTCGAGTGTACAGGGGGACTTCCTACAATGAGCAGTTCTTC
CASIRVYRGTSYNEQFF
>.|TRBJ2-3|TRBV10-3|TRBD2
TGTGCCATCAGTGCAGCGGGGGAAGGAGATACGCAGTATTTT
CAISAAGEGDTQYF
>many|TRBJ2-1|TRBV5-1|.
TGCGCCAGCAGCCCTGAGGGGGGTAGCTACAATGAGCAGTTCTTC
CASSPEGGSYNEQFF
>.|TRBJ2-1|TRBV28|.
TGTGCCAGCAGTGCCCCCGGCCGAGACAATGAGCAGTTCTTC
CASSAPGRDNEQFF
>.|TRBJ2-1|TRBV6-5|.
TGTGCCAGCAGTTACTCGGAGGGTTACAATGAGCAGTTCTTC
CASSYSEGYNEQFF
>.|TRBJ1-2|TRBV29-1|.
TGCAGCGTTCAATTGGGACTAGGTGGCTACACCTTC
CSVQLGLGGYTF
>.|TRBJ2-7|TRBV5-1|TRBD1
TGCGCCAGCAGCTCCACCGCAGGGACAGGGTTCCACGAGCAGTACTTC
CASSSTAGTGFHEQYF
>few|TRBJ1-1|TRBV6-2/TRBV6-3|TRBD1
TGTGCCAGCAGTTACGGGGACAGGGGATCCACTGAAGCTTTCTTT
CASSYGDRGSTEAFF
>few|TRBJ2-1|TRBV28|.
TGTGCCAGCATAAGTCAGCTTAACAATGAGCAGTTCTTC
CASISQLNNEQFF